One sample yielded the 7 T cell receptor beta chains listed below, sequenced in a study of blood T cell repertoires in COVID-19. TCRdb's table, derived via immunoSEQ multiplex PCR, lists solely in-frame clones and lacks some. The sample has 230,000 or so clones, approximately 85% seen once. Sequencing used PBMCs or T cells enriched from blood (not recorded which). All receptors derive from a woman aged 45-65 years who had been exposed to COVID-19.

The chain is built from TRBV29-1 and TRBJ2-1; TRBD2 might be the D (7 bases). Germline values: CDR1 SQVTM, CDR2 ANQGSEA. The germline V and J ends were trimmed by 7 bases and 2 bases, with 15 bases remaining between them. The CDR3 runs to 14 residues. CDR3 DNA sequence: TGCAGCGGCCGGGGGGCGGGACCCTACAATGAGCAGTTCTTC. This codes for CSGRGAGPYNEQFF.

The chain couples TRBV19 to TRBJ1-1; 7 bases are shared with TRBD1. The CDR3 consists of 14 residues. V was pared by 6 bases and J by 0 bases, with 4 bases of the junction left unmatched. The V gene's germline CDR1 is LNHDA and CDR2 SQIVND (reference sequence). This chain's CDR3 is CASREGQMNTEAFF. In DNA, the CDR3 is TGTGCCAGTAGGGAGGGACAGATGAACACTGAAGCTTTCTTT.

V is TRBV7-9 and J is TRBJ2-7; 9 bases map to TRBD1. J lost 6 bases, V lost 4 bases, and 13 bases had no gene match. The CDR3 loop spans 16 amino acids. Germline values: CDR1 SEHNR, CDR2 FQNEAQ (reference sequence). The CDR3 here is CASSSQTGQGGSEQYF. The CDR3 region has the DNA TGTGCCAGCAGCTCCCAAACGGGACAGGGAGGAAGCGAGCAGTACTTC.

The chain has TRBV11-2 and TRBJ1-4, with TRBD1 matching 8 bases. Germline V CDR1 and CDR2: SGHAT, FQNNGV. V dropped 4 bases and J dropped 6; count of bases not matched to a gene: 13. CDR3 size: 17 residues. CDR3 protein: CASSSTLNRGGDEKLFF. The CDR3 region has the DNA TGTGCCAGCAGCTCGACACTTAACAGGGGGGGAGATGAAAAACTGTTTTTT.

The J gene is TRBJ2-7, the V gene TRBV2; a weak D match, TRBD1 (5 bases). V shed 1 base and J shed 2 bases, with 9 bases lying between them. In germline, CDR1 is SNHLY, CDR2 FYNNEI. This CDR3 spans 14 amino acids. CDR3 in DNA: TGTGCCAGCAGTGAAGACAGGTCGACCTACGAGCAGTACTTC. This encodes CASSEDRSTYEQYF.

The rearrangement joins TRBV6-5 to TRBJ2-1, with 8 nucleotides matching TRBD2. Germline CDR1 and CDR2: MNHEY and SVGAGI. The CDR3 extends over 12 amino acids. After removal of 6 bases from V and 8 bases from J, the junction contained 3 bases not matched to a gene. CDR3 DNA sequence: TGTGCCAGCAGCGAGCGGGGGTATGAGCAGTTCTTC. Its translation: CASSERGYEQFF.

The chain recombines TRBV19 with TRBJ1-2; D may be TRBD1 (5 bases). This CDR3 spans 13 amino acids. Trimming left V 1 base short and J 11 bases short, with 14 bases between. Germline V CDR1 and CDR2: LNHDA, SQIVND (reference sequence). The CDR3 bases are TGTGCCAGTAGTATAGTATCCGGGGGAGAGTACACCTTC. It specifies CASSIVSGGEYTF.